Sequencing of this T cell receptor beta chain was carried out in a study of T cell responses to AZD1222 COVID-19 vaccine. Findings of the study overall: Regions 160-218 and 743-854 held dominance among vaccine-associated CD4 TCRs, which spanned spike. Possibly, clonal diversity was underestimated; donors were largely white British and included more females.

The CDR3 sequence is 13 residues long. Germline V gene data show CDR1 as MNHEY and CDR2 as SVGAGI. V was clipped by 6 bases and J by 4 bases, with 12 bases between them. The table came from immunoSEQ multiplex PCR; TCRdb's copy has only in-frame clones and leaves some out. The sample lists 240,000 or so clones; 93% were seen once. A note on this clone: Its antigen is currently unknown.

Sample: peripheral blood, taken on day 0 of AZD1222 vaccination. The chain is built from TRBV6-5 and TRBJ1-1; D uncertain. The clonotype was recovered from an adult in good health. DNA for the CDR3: TGTGCCAGCAGCACAACACAAACCACTGAAGCTTTCTTT. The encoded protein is CASSTTQTTEAFF.